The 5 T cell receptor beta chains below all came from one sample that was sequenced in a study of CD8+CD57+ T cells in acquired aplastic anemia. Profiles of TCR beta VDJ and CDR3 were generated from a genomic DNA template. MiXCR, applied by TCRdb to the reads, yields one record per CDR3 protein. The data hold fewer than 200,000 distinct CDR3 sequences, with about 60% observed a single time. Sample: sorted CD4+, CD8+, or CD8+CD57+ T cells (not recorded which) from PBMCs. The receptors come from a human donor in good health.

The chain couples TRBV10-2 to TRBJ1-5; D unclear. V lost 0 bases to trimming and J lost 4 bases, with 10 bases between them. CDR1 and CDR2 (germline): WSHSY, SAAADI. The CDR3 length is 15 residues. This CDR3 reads CASSESAGPNQPQHF. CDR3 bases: TGCGCCAGCAGTGAGTCGGCCGGGCCGAATCAGCCCCAGCATTTT.

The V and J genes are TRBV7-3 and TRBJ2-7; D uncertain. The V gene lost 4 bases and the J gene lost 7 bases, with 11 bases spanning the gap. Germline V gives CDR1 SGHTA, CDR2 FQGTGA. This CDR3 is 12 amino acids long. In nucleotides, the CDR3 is TGTGCCAGCAGCTCCCCTTACAATGAGCAGTACTTC. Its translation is CASSSPYNEQYF.

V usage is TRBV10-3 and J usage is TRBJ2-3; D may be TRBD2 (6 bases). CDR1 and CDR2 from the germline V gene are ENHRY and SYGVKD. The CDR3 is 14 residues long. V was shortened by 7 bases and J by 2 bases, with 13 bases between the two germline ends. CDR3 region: CAIKTGLNTDTQYF. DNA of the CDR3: TGTGCCATCAAAACGGGACTCAACACAGATACGCAGTATTTT.

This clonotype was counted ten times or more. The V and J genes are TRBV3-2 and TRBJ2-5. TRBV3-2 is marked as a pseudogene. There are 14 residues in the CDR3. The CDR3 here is CASSRCRYQETQYF. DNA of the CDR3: TGTGCCAGCAGCCGGTGTCGGTACCAAGAGACCCAGTACTTC.

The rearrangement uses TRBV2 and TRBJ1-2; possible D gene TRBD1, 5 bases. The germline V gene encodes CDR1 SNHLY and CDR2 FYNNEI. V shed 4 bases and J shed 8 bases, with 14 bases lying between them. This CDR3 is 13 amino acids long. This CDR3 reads CASSVGQGGGYTF. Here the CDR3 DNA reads TGTGCCAGCAGTGTTGGCCAGGGCGGCGGCTACACCTTC. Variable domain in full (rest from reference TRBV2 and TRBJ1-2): EPEVTQTPSHQVTQMGQEVILRCVPISNHLYFYWYRQILGQKVEFLVSFYNNEISEKSEIFDDQFSVERPDGSNFTLKIRSTKLEDSAMYFCASSVGQGGGYTFGSGTRLTVV.